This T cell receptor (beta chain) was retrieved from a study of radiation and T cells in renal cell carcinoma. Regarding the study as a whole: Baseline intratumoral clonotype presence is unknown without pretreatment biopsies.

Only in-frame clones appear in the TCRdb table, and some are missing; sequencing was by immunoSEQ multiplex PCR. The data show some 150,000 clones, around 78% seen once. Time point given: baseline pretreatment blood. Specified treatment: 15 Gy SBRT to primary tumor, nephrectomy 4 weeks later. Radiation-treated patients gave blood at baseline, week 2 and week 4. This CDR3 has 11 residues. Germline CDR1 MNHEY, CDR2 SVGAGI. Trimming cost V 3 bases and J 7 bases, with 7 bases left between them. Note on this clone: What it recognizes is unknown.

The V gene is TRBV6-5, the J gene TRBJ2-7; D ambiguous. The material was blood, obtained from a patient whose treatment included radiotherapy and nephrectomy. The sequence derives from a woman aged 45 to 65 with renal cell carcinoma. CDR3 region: CASSYSGEQYF. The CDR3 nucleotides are TGTGCCAGCAGTTATTCCGGGGAGCAGTACTTC.